This T cell receptor (beta chain) was documented in a study of chemoradiotherapy in HPV16-positive cancers. Study in general: Candidate HPV-specific clones and shared TCR motifs came from two HPV16-positive patients.

Overall study results and limits: HPV-specific T cells were functionally defined from only a couple of HPV16-positive patients. During treatment, candidate HPV-specific clones and E7-related motifs expanded in tumor.

Repertoires were sampled repeatedly during chemoradiotherapy. The CDR3 has 14 amino acids. The V and J ends lost 5 bases and 7 bases respectively, with 12 bases between them. Per the germline V gene, CDR1 is MNHEY and CDR2 is SVGAGI. Sequenced by immunoSEQ multiplex PCR; TCRdb stores in-frame clones only, minus some. This repertoire shows approximately 30,000 clones, around 88% found once; its top ten account for approximately 5%. Regarding this clone: What it binds is not known.

The V gene is TRBV6-5, the J gene TRBJ1-6; D is unresolved. This specimen consisted of blood, obtained from a patient who underwent chemoradiotherapy. The clonotype was recovered from a human donor with HPV-associated anogenital cancer. The CDR3 reads CASSERAENSPLHF. CDR3 nucleotides: TGTGCCAGCAGTGAACGGGCGGAGAATTCACCCCTCCACTTT.